What follows are 21 T cell receptor beta chains derived from one specimen sequenced in a study of cytomegalovirus exposure and HLA in healthy donors. 13 Jbeta primers and 60 Vbeta primers were used for the PCR. Clones were read by immunoSEQ multiplex PCR, and TCRdb kept only the in-frame ones, dropping some. The sample records 150,000 to 200,000 clones, approximately 81% being singletons. The source material was PBMCs. These receptors all stem from a woman aged 25 to 39 in good health and CMV-seropositive.

The V call is TRBV7-2, the J call TRBJ1-3; D unresolved. The germline gives CDR1 SGHTA, CDR2 FQGNSA. This CDR3 region has 15 residues. Trimming stripped 8 bases from V and 4 bases from J, with 18 bases between. CDR3 coding DNA: TGTGCCAGCGCTAGGGAGTCGGCGCGCGGAAACACCATATATTTT. It specifies CASARESARGNTIYF.

The rearrangement links TRBV5-4 to TRBJ2-3; TRBD1 matches 10 bases. Germline lookup yields CDR1 SGHNT and CDR2 YYREEE (reference sequence). The ends lost 1 base at V and 3 bases at J; junction bases unmatched: 11. CDR3 length equals 18 residues. In DNA form, the CDR3 reads TGTGCCAGCAGCTTGCCCAGTTGGACAGGGGGGCGAACAGATACGCAGTATTTT. As protein: CASSLPSWTGGRTDTQYF.

In this sample, this clone turned up a few times. The chain has TRBV5-1 and TRBJ1-1, with 12 bases matching TRBD1. V was clipped by 3 bases and J by 4 bases; unmatched bases: 10. Germline loops: CDR1 SGHRS, CDR2 YFSETQ. This CDR3 is 17 amino acids long. This CDR3 is CASSYGDRGPVSTEAFF. The CDR3 nucleotides read TGCGCCAGCAGCTATGGGGACAGGGGGCCAGTGAGCACTGAAGCTTTCTTT.

This sequence joins TRBV28 and TRBJ2-3; 16 nucleotides align to TRBD2. The length of the CDR3 is 20 residues. Germline V CDR1 and CDR2: MDHEN, SYDVKM. J gave up 2 bases and V 6 bases, and 14 bases lay outside the gene matches. The CDR3 DNA follows: TGTGCCAGCAGACTCCCTCCGGGACTAGCGGGGGGGCCGCCCACAGATACGCAGTATTTT. Protein sequence: CASRLPPGLAGGPPTDTQYF.

V usage is TRBV25-1 and J usage is TRBJ1-6; 7 nucleotides agree with TRBD1. From germline, CDR1 is MGHDK and CDR2 SYGVNS. This CDR3 has 15 residues. J lost 8 bases, V lost 2 bases, and 6 bases had no gene match. The CDR3 spells CASSERQGPYSPLHF. CDR3 sequence (DNA): TGTGCCAGCAGTGAAAGACAGGGACCCTATTCACCCCTCCACTTT.

This sequence joins TRBV7-9 and TRBJ1-4; 8 bases match TRBD1. This CDR3 is built from 14 residues. Per germline, CDR1 SEHNR and CDR2 FQNEAQ (reference sequence). V lost 2 bases, J lost 8 bases, and 4 bases stayed unmatched. CDR3 sequence (DNA): TGTGCCAGCAGCTTACAGGGGGCCGGGGAAAAACTGTTTTTT. Protein product: CASSLQGAGEKLFF.

The chain is built from TRBV19 and TRBJ2-2; 12 nucleotides agree with TRBD2. The CDR3 extends over 17 amino acids. Germline CDR1 reads LNHDA; CDR2 reads SQIVND (reference sequence). After removal of 3 bases from V and 4 bases from J, the junction contained 6 bases not matched to a gene. The CDR3 protein is CASSIVATSGGTGELFF. In DNA, the CDR3 is TGTGCCAGTAGTATTGTAGCGACTAGCGGGGGCACCGGGGAGCTGTTTTTT.

The chain has TRBV28 and TRBJ2-7; TRBD2 is a possible D gene (5 bases). The V end lost 8 bases, the J end lost 4 bases, and 9 bases lay between the germline ends. The CDR3 sequence is 11 residues long. The germline V gene encodes CDR1 MDHEN and CDR2 SYDVKM. CDR3 loop: CASGLLYEQYF. CDR3 coding DNA: TGTGCCAGCGGACTTCTTTACGAGCAGTACTTC.

The rearrangement uses TRBV9 and TRBJ1-3, with 7 bases that match TRBD1. Germline CDR1 SGDLS, CDR2 YYNGEE. This CDR3 contains 17 residues. Trimming cost V 2 bases and J 0 bases; bases outside gene matches: 8. The CDR3 reads CASSVWDSTSSGNTIYF. The CDR3 DNA reads TGTGCCAGCAGCGTCTGGGACAGCACCTCCTCTGGAAACACCATATATTTT. Supplemented by reference TRBV9 and TRBJ1-3, the full variable domain reads DSGVTQTPKHLITATGQRVTLRCSPRSGDLSVYWYQQSLDQGLQFLIQYYNGEERAKGNILERFSAQQFPDLHSELNLSSLELGDSALYFCASSVWDSTSSGNTIYFGEGSWLTVV.

This clone was detected only a few times. The CDR3 loop is CASSPQGYRSGNTIYF. Written as DNA, the CDR3 is TGTGCCAGCAGTCCGCAGGGGTATAGGTCTGGAAACACCATATATTTT. The J gene is TRBJ1-3, the V gene TRBV28; a possible D gene is TRBD1 (6 bases). CDR3 size: 16 residues. Germline CDR1 MDHEN, CDR2 SYDVKM. V was clipped by 5 bases and J by 1 base, with 15 bases between them. Combining the CDR3 with reference TRBV28 and TRBJ1-3 gives the whole variable domain DVKVTQSSRYLVKRTGEKVFLECVQDMDHENMFWYRQDPGLGLRLIYFSYDVKMKEKGDIPEGYSVSREKKERFSLILESASTNQTSMYLCASSPQGYRSGNTIYFGEGSWLTVV.

The rearrangement links TRBV6-5 to TRBJ2-7; the D gene is possibly TRBD1 (5 bases). In germline, CDR1 is MNHEY, CDR2 SVGAGI. V was cut by 0 bases and J by 1 base, with 13 bases left in between. The CDR3 runs to 16 residues. This CDR3 reads CASSYSTGRVSYEQYF. CDR3 coding DNA: TGTGCCAGCAGTTACTCGACTGGCAGGGTATCCTACGAGCAGTACTTC.

This rearrangement joins TRBV2 to TRBJ1-1, with D maybe TRBD1 (6 bases). Trimming took 6 bases from V and 7 from J, leaving 18 bases between them. The CDR3 loop spans 14 amino acids. CDR1 is SNHLY, CDR2 FYNNEI, per germline. The CDR3 is CASSHEIQGLEAFF. Here the CDR3 DNA reads TGTGCCAGCAGCCACGAAATTCAGGGGCTTGAAGCTTTCTTT.

This clone was observed once. The J gene is TRBJ1-2, the V gene TRBV25-1, with D maybe TRBD1 (5 bases). Germline CDR1 reads MGHDK; CDR2 reads SYGVNS. The CDR3 has 15 residues. V was clipped by 1 base and J by 7 bases, with 16 bases between them. The DNA for the CDR3 is TGTGCCAGCAGTGAATCGGGCAGGGAAGAAGGTGGCTACACCTTC. It yields the protein CASSESGREEGGYTF.

The V and J genes are TRBV9 and TRBJ2-7; TRBD2 aligns across 9 bases. Trimming removed 4 bases from V and 2 bases from J; junction bases left unmatched: 7. The CDR3 loop spans 15 amino acids. Germline lookup yields CDR1 SGDLS and CDR2 YYNGEE. The CDR3 sequence: CASSPTGLAAYEQYF. The CDR3 nucleotides read TGTGCCAGCAGCCCCACGGGACTAGCAGCCTACGAGCAGTACTTC.

CDR3 sequence reads: CASSLGAGQGALKVRAFF. CDR3 coding DNA: TGTGCCAGCAGCTTAGGGGCGGGACAGGGGGCGCTTAAGGTTCGAGCTTTCTTT. This chain uses TRBV7-9 with TRBJ1-1; 12 bases agree with TRBD1. The V gene's germline CDR1 is SEHNR and CDR2 FQNEAQ (reference sequence). The CDR3 is 18 amino acids. Germline trimming cut 1 base from V and 10 bases from J; bases unmatched to any gene: 16.

V gene TRBV4-3 combines with J gene TRBJ2-5, with 10 bases identical to TRBD2. The germline V gene has CDR1 LGHNA and CDR2 YSLEER. The CDR3 is 18 residues long. J was trimmed by 2 bases and V by 4 bases; bases with no gene match: 13. The DNA for the CDR3 is TGCGCCAGCAGCCTGCCGGGACTAGCGCGGGGCGATCAAGAGACCCAGTACTTC. It encodes CASSLPGLARGDQETQYF.

The V and J genes are TRBV5-6 and TRBJ1-2, with TRBD1 matching over 11 bases. The CDR3 totals 14 residues. Per the germline V gene, CDR1 is SGHDT and CDR2 is YYEEEE. Trimming at V came to 4 bases and at J to 8 bases, leaving 7 bases not matched to a gene. The CDR3 loop is CASSRDRGTRGYTF. DNA for the CDR3: TGTGCCAGCAGCCGGGACAGGGGGACAAGGGGCTACACCTTC.

V gene TRBV27 combines with J gene TRBJ1-6; unclear D gene. The CDR3 consists of 16 residues. Trimming pared 0 bases from V and 8 bases from J, leaving 14 bases between. CDR1 and CDR2 from the germline V gene are MNHEY and SMNVEV (reference sequence). This chain's CDR3 is CASSLSETYSDSPLHF. The CDR3 bases are TGTGCCAGCAGTTTATCCGAGACATATTCGGATTCACCCCTCCACTTT.

The chain recombines TRBV29-1 with TRBJ2-2, with TRBD2 as a possible D gene (6 bases). V dropped 1 base and J dropped 6 bases, with 12 bases sitting between them. Germline V gene lookup returns CDR1 SQVTM and CDR2 ANQGSEA. CDR3 length equals 14 residues. The chain's CDR3 is CSVEVLRGSGELFF. CDR3 DNA: TGCAGCGTTGAAGTGCTCCGGGGGTCCGGGGAGCTGTTTTTT.

V gene TRBV12-5 combines with J gene TRBJ1-5; D might be TRBD1 (5 bases). Trimming cost V 3 bases and J 4 bases, with 7 bases left between them. The CDR3 extends over 13 amino acids. Germline CDR1 reads LGHNT; CDR2 reads FRNRAP. The CDR3 protein is CASGFGGNQPQHF. Here the CDR3 DNA reads TGTGCTAGTGGTTTTGGGGGGAATCAGCCCCAGCATTTT.

The chain has TRBV2 and TRBJ2-1, with D possibly TRBD2 on 5 matching bases. Germline lookup yields CDR1 SNHLY and CDR2 FYNNEI. This CDR3 has 11 residues. Between the trimmed V and J ends, which lost 7 bases and 8 bases, there was a span of 9 bases. The CDR3 spells CASTLRDEQFF. The CDR3 region has the DNA TGTGCCAGCACCTTGCGGGATGAGCAGTTCTTC.